The 16 T cell receptor beta chains given below trace back to one sample, sequenced in a study of T cells in Graves' hyperthyroidism and ophthalmopathy. TCR beta CDR3 regions were amplified from RNA. When the TCR CDR3 underwent first-round RT-PCR, the HTBI primer set was used. TCRdb fed the multiplex PCR reads into MiXCR, producing one record per CDR3 protein. The data contain roughly 170,000 distinct CDR3 sequences, about 17% of them singletons. Sequenced material: blood. Receptors were obtained from a woman in her fifties or sixties with Graves' hyperthyroidism.

This clonotype showed up many times. The chain's CDR3 is CASNVGDTEAFF. CDR3 sequence (DNA): TGTGCCAGTAACGTCGGGGACACTGAAGCTTTCTTT. This chain uses TRBV19 with TRBJ1-1; D is unresolved. Germline V gene lookup returns CDR1 LNHDA and CDR2 SQIVND (reference sequence). Trimming took off 7 bases at V and 3 bases at J, with 9 bases between the two ends. CDR3 length: 12 residues.

There are many counts of this clonotype. The rearrangement links TRBV12-3 or TRBV12-4 to TRBJ2-5, with TRBD2 matching 12 bases. V gave up 6 bases and J gave up 4 bases; unmatched junction bases: 9. The CDR3 is made up of 16 amino acids. Written as DNA, the CDR3 is TGTGCCAGCAGCATGTCTAGCGGGGGGGCCGGAGAGACCCAGTACTTC. Translated, it gives CASSMSSGGAGETQYF.

This clonotype was recorded at least ten times. The chain joins TRBV7-9 to TRBJ1-3; the D gene is possibly TRBD1 (5 bases). There are 16 residues in the CDR3. Trimming took off 3 bases at V and 0 bases at J, with 12 bases between the two ends. Germline lookup yields CDR1 SEHNR and CDR2 FQNEAQ (reference sequence). The CDR3 region has the DNA TGTGCCAGCAGCTTCGGGGCCTTCGCCTCTGGAAACACCATATATTTT. It is translated as CASSFGAFASGNTIYF.

This clonotype was detected ten times or more. The chain couples TRBV6-1 to TRBJ1-6, with TRBD1 as a possible D gene (5 bases). Per the germline V gene, CDR1 is MNHNS and CDR2 is SASEGT. CDR3 length equals 15 residues. Trimming left V 5 bases short and J 6 bases short, with 14 bases between. CDR3 sequence reads: CASSYEGAGNSPLHF. As DNA, the CDR3 is TGTGCCAGCAGTTATGAAGGGGCAGGTAATTCACCCCTCCACTTT.

This clonotype has at least ten counts. The rearrangement uses TRBV7-2 and TRBJ2-1; 10 nucleotides align to TRBD2. The J segment lost 8 bases and the V segment lost 1 base, leaving 8 bases of the junction unmatched. Germline V gene sequence: CDR1 SGHTA, CDR2 FQGNSA. CDR3 length: 16 residues. The CDR3 protein is CASSLGSSGGGYEQFF. The CDR3 coding sequence is TGTGCCAGCAGCTTAGGGTCTAGCGGGGGAGGGTATGAGCAGTTCTTC. Full variable domain (missing parts from reference TRBV7-2 and TRBJ2-1): GAGVSQSPSNKVTEKGKDVELRCDPISGHTALYWYRQSLGQGLEFLIYFQGNSAPDKSGLPSDRFSAERTGGSVSTLTIQRTQQEDSAVYLCASSLGSSGGGYEQFFGPGTRLTVL.

This clonotype appeared a few times. The chain uses TRBV4-2 and TRBJ2-7; 9 nucleotides align to TRBD2. Germline V gene sequence: CDR1 LGHNA, CDR2 YNFKEQ. The CDR3 consists of 15 residues. V dropped 4 bases and J dropped 3; count of bases not matched to a gene: 7. The chain's CDR3 is CASSLLAGDNYEQYF. The CDR3, as DNA: TGTGCCAGCAGCCTTTTAGCGGGGGATAACTACGAGCAGTACTTC.

This clonotype occurred once. The chain has TRBV2 and TRBJ1-4, with a possible D match to TRBD1 (5 bases). CDR1 and CDR2 from the germline V gene are SNHLY and FYNNEI. With 3 bases removed from V and 10 bases from J, the gap between germline ends came to 12 bases. This CDR3 comprises 13 residues. CDR3 coding DNA: TGTGCCAGCAGTGACCCCAGGGAGGCAAAACTGTTTTTT. It codes for CASSDPREAKLFF. The whole variable domain, filled in from reference TRBV2 and TRBJ1-4, reads EPEVTQTPSHQVTQMGQEVILRCVPISNHLYFYWYRQILGQKVEFLVSFYNNEISEKSEIFDDQFSVERPDGSNFTLKIRSTKLEDSAMYFCASSDPREAKLFFGSGTQLSVL.

V and J are TRBV4-2 and TRBJ1-6; no definite D call. The V and J ends lost 0 bases and 7 bases respectively, with 4 bases between them. The germline gives CDR1 LGHNA, CDR2 YNFKEQ. The CDR3 contains 13 residues. This CDR3 reads CASSQEGNSPLHF. The CDR3 DNA reads TGTGCCAGCAGCCAAGAGGGGAATTCACCCCTCCACTTT.

The chain has TRBV2 and TRBJ1-2; D not certain. V was trimmed by 6 bases and J by 7 bases, leaving 12 bases between them. Germline V gene sequence: CDR1 SNHLY, CDR2 FYNNEI. CDR3 size: 12 residues. CDR3: CASSFPTGGYTF. CDR3 nucleotide sequence: TGTGCCAGCAGCTTTCCAACGGGTGGCTACACCTTC.

The V gene is TRBV9, the J gene TRBJ2-7, with 10 bases identical to TRBD2. The junction had 2 bases not matched to a gene; V was cut back by 0 bases and J by 2 bases. CDR1 is SGDLS, CDR2 YYNGEE, per germline. This CDR3 comprises 15 residues. Written as DNA, the CDR3 is TGTGCCAGCAGCGTAGCTAGCGGGGGAACCTACGAGCAGTACTTC. This translates into CASSVASGGTYEQYF.

The V gene is TRBV5-1, the J gene TRBJ1-2, with 10 nucleotides matching TRBD1. Germline-derived CDR1 and CDR2 are SGHRS and YFSETQ. The ends lost 5 bases at V and 7 bases at J; junction bases unmatched: 8. The CDR3 is 14 amino acids. The CDR3 nucleotides read TGCGCCAGCAGAGACGACAGGGGGCGAAGTGGCTACACCTTC. Its protein is CASRDDRGRSGYTF.

The sample holds many counts of this clonotype. This chain uses TRBV19 with TRBJ2-3, with 8 bases matching TRBD2. Losses at the gene ends were 7 bases for V and 5 bases for J; bases not matched to a gene: 8. The CDR3 is 14 residues long. Germline lookup yields CDR1 LNHDA and CDR2 SQIVND (reference sequence). Written as DNA, the CDR3 is TGTGCCAGTACCCCGGGGGGGGCCGTAGATACGCAGTATTTT. It translates to CASTPGGAVDTQYF. Supplemented by reference TRBV19 and TRBJ2-3, the full variable domain reads DGGITQSPKYLFRKEGQNVTLSCEQNLNHDAMYWYRQDPGQGLRLIYYSQIVNDFQKGDIAEGYSVSREKKESFPLTVTSAQKNPTAFYLCASTPGGAVDTQYFGPGTRLTVL.

This clonotype has ten or more counts. This sequence joins TRBV27 and TRBJ1-2, with 9 bases that match TRBD1. Germline V gene data show CDR1 as MNHEY and CDR2 as SMNVEV (reference sequence). This CDR3 spans 13 amino acids. V shed 4 bases, J shed 8 bases, and the junction held 5 bases outside the gene matches. Here the CDR3 reads CASSSGQGEGYTF. For the CDR3, the DNA is TGTGCCAGCAGTTCGGGACAGGGAGAAGGCTACACCTTC.

The CDR3 DNA follows: TGTGCCAGCAGTAGGACAACCAGAAACACTGAAGCTTTCTTT. This codes for CASSRTTRNTEAFF. This chain uses TRBV12-3 or TRBV12-4 with TRBJ1-1; D is perhaps TRBD1 (5 bases). The CDR3 runs 14 residues. The germline V and J ends were trimmed by 5 bases and 2 bases, with 12 bases remaining between them.

This clonotype was detected many times. This chain links TRBV7-9 with TRBJ1-1, with 7 nucleotides matching TRBD1. The germline CDR1 and CDR2 sequences are SEHNR and FQNEAQ (reference sequence). The CDR3 is 15 amino acids. With V trimmed by 3 bases and J by 11 bases, 15 bases remained unmatched. The DNA for the CDR3 is TGTGCCAGCAGCTTCCCAACGCCGACAGGGAGGGACGCTTTCTTT. Amino acid sequence: CASSFPTPTGRDAFF. The variable domain in full, with the rest retrieved from reference TRBV7-9 and TRBJ1-1, is DTGVSQNPRHKITKRGQNVTFRCDPISEHNRLYWYRQTLGQGPEFLTYFQNEAQLEKSRLLSDRFSAERPKGSFSTLEIQRTEQGDSAMYLCASSFPTPTGRDAFFGQGTRLTVV.

This chain connects TRBV7-9 to TRBJ1-2; TRBD1 aligns across 8 bases. The V segment lost 4 bases and the J segment 6 bases; nucleotides outside the gene matches: 10. Germline CDR1 reads SEHNR; CDR2 reads FQNEAQ (reference sequence). CDR3 size: 15 residues. The CDR3 sequence is CASSYTQDRDDGYTF. In nucleotides, the CDR3 is TGTGCCAGCAGCTATACCCAGGACAGGGACGATGGCTACACCTTC.